Each of the 10 T cell receptor beta chains below was sequenced from the same sample in a study of blood T cell repertoires in COVID-19. Clones were read by immunoSEQ multiplex PCR, and TCRdb kept only the in-frame ones, dropping some. The data hold 130,000 to 150,000 clones, with roughly 76% observed a single time. Sequencing used peripheral blood. Receptors were obtained from a human donor with acute or convalescent COVID-19. The donor label of this sample is uncertain.

The chain has TRBV27 and TRBJ2-3; TRBD2 matches at 7 bases. The CDR3 spans 15 residues. In germline, CDR1 is MNHEY, CDR2 SMNVEV (reference sequence). The trim removed 6 bases at V and 0 bases at J, leaving 6 bases unmatched. CDR3 coding DNA: TGTGCCAGCAGCCCGGGGGGTCCTAGCACAGATACGCAGTATTTT. Translation gives CASSPGGPSTDTQYF.

The V gene is TRBV2, the J gene TRBJ1-6; D not certain. The CDR3 spans 14 residues. In germline, CDR1 is SNHLY, CDR2 FYNNEI. The V and J ends lost 0 bases and 8 bases respectively, with 8 bases between them. Here the CDR3 reads CASSEASADSPLHF. The CDR3 DNA is TGTGCCAGCAGTGAAGCGTCGGCGGATTCACCCCTCCACTTT.

The gene calls are TRBV30 and TRBJ1-1; 8 bases are shared with TRBD1. The ends lost 0 bases at V and 0 bases at J; junction bases unmatched: 9. The length of the CDR3 is 17 residues. In germline, CDR1 is GTSNPN, CDR2 SVGIG (reference sequence). This chain's CDR3 is CAWSVRTGGVMNTEAFF. The CDR3 region has the DNA TGTGCCTGGAGTGTACGAACAGGGGGGGTCATGAACACTGAAGCTTTCTTT.

This rearrangement joins TRBV29-1 to TRBJ2-7; possible D gene TRBD2, 6 bases. CDR3 length: 12 residues. The germline gives CDR1 SQVTM, CDR2 ANQGSEA. V lost 5 bases and J 7 bases, leaving 15 bases between the germline ends. The CDR3: CSVLERRGEQYF. The CDR3 nucleotides are TGCAGCGTTCTTGAAAGACGGGGGGAGCAGTACTTC.

The chain has TRBV11-2 and TRBJ2-5, with D possibly being TRBD2 (6 bases). The CDR3 consists of 12 residues. Germline loops: CDR1 SGHAT, CDR2 FQNNGV. The V and J ends lost 1 base and 13 bases respectively, with 13 bases between them. The CDR3 DNA reads TGTGCCAGCAGCTTAGGGGGGGAGGACACGTACTTC. Translation: CASSLGGEDTYF. The full variable domain, in which reference TRBV11-2 and TRBJ2-5 provide the parts outside the CDR3, is EAGVAQSPRYKIIEKRQSVAFWCNPISGHATLYWYQQILGQGPKLLIQFQNNGVVDDSQLPKDRFSAERLKGVDSTLKIQPAKLEDSAVYLCASSLGGEDTYFGPGTRLLVL.

This clone was picked up one time. The chain uses TRBV30 and TRBJ2-6; TRBD2 might be the D (5 bases). This CDR3 is 14 amino acids long. Germline assignment: CDR1 GTSNPN and CDR2 SVGIG (reference sequence). Trimming took 1 base from V and 1 from J, leaving 5 bases between them. CDR3 loop: CAWSGRSGANVLTF. The CDR3 nucleotides read TGTGCCTGGAGTGGGAGGTCTGGGGCCAACGTCCTGACTTTC.

The chain uses TRBV4-2 and TRBJ1-5; no reliable D call. Germline V gene lookup returns CDR1 LGHNA and CDR2 YNFKEQ. This CDR3 comprises 14 residues. The ends were cut back, 0 bases at V and 2 bases at J, with 5 bases in the middle. The CDR3 protein is CASSQEQRNQPQHF. The CDR3 DNA follows: TGTGCCAGCAGCCAAGAACAGCGCAATCAGCCCCAGCATTTT.

The gene calls are TRBV7-3 and TRBJ2-1, with D perhaps matching TRBD1 (6 bases). Germline V lookup: CDR1 SGHTA, CDR2 FQGTGA. The CDR3 covers 15 residues. Trimming stripped 4 bases from V and 0 bases from J, with 10 bases between. Written as DNA, the CDR3 is TGTGCCAGCAGCTCTACAGGGAGCTCCTACAATGAGCAGTTCTTC. The encoded protein is CASSSTGSSYNEQFF. The full variable domain, with the rest looked up from reference TRBV7-3 and TRBJ2-1, is GAGVSQTPSNKVTEKGKYVELRCDPISGHTALYWYRQSLGQGPEFLIYFQGTGAADDSGLPNDRFFAVRPEGSVSTLKIQRTERGDSAVYLCASSSTGSSYNEQFFGPGTRLTVL.

The chain links TRBV19 to TRBJ1-2; 8 bases fit TRBD1. The CDR3 has 14 amino acids. Germline CDR1 and CDR2: LNHDA and SQIVND (reference sequence). Germline trimming cut 6 bases from V and 2 bases from J; bases unmatched to any gene: 5. The DNA for the CDR3 is TGTGCCAGTAGCCCGGGACAGGTGAACTATGGCTACACCTTC. Amino acid sequence: CASSPGQVNYGYTF.

The chain links TRBV3-1 (or the pseudogene TRBV3-2) to TRBJ1-5, with D unresolved. The germline gives CDR1 LGHDT, CDR2 YNNKEL (reference sequence). The V gene lost 0 bases and the J gene lost 3 bases, with 9 bases spanning the gap. The CDR3 runs 15 residues. The CDR3 bases are TGTGCCAGCAGCCAAGATGGTAGATACAATCAGCCCCAGCATTTT. The encoded protein is CASSQDGRYNQPQHF.